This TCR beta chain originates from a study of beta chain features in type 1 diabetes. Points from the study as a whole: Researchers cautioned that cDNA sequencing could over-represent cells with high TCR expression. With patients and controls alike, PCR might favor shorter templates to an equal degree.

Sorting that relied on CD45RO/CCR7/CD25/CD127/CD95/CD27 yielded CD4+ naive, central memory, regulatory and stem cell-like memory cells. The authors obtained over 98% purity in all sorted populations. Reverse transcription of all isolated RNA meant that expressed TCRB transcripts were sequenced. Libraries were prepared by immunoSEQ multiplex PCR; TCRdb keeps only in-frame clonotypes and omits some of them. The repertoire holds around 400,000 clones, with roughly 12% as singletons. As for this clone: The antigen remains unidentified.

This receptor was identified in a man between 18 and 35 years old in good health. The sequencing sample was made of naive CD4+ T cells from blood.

Here the CDR3 reads CASGAYEQYF. The CDR3 nucleotides are TGTGCCTCGGGAGCCTACGAGCAGTACTTC. The V call is TRBV28, the J call TRBJ2-7; tentatively, D is TRBD2 (6 bases). The CDR3 runs 10 residues. V was shortened by 11 bases and J by 2 bases, with 7 bases between the two germline ends. The germline V gene has CDR1 MDHEN and CDR2 SYDVKM.